This TCR beta chain was found in a study of cytomegalovirus exposure and HLA in healthy donors. About the study: Genetic ancestry analysis placed about 80% of the roughly 400 donors that were genotyped in the Caucasian-associated cluster.

This clone turned up a few times. What it binds is not known. Although they were nominally healthy when sampled, donors likely had unrecorded immune exposures. Study-level findings and limits: CMV serostatus stood as the only immune exposure information on hand.

The PCR contained 60 Vbeta and 13 Jbeta primers. The repertoire was sequenced with immunoSEQ multiplex PCR; TCRdb's copy has only in-frame clones and lacks some. The sample contains 85,000 to 130,000 clones, 65% to 85% of which appear only once. CDR3 length equals 15 residues. V lost 5 bases to trimming and J lost 4 bases; unmatched junction nucleotides: 6. Looked up from germline, CDR1 is LNHDA and CDR2 is SQIVND (reference sequence). The V and J genes are TRBV19 and TRBJ2-5; 11 bases align to TRBD1. The origin of this receptor is a male donor in good health and CMV-seropositive. The sample taken for sequencing was PBMCs. CDR3 region: CASSDGDRGGETQYF. The CDR3 nucleotides read TGTGCCAGTAGTGACGGGGACAGGGGGGGAGAGACCCAGTACTTC.